Detailed here is one TCR beta chain. These data come from a study of blood T cell repertoires in COVID-19. Study details: Some COVID-19 samples were acute and others convalescent; all came from the United States, Italy and Spain. The analysed material was cDNA or gDNA that came from T cells, B-cell-depleted T cells, or PBMCs.

Original processing methods: From reference gene primer amplification, estimates of nucleated cell counts were derived. TCRdb's table, derived via immunoSEQ multiplex PCR, lists solely in-frame clones and lacks some. The DNA gave D and trimming, while V, J and clone size come from that table. The sample has roughly 90,000 clones; around 80% are singletons. The CDR3 spans 14 residues. CDR1 is MNHNY and CDR2 is SVGAGI in the germline V gene (reference sequence). Trimming removed 1 base at V and 9 bases at J, with 13 bases between. Sequenced input: peripheral blood. This chain connects TRBV6-6 to TRBJ2-1; the D gene is possibly TRBD2 (6 bases). This receptor was taken from a woman aged 80 or over with active or convalescent COVID-19. The CDR3 is CASSYWRGDGEQFF. CDR3 bases: TGTGCCAGCAGTTACTGGAGGGGTGACGGTGAGCAGTTCTTC.